These T cell receptor beta chains were read from a single sample in a study of T cell responses to AZD1222 COVID-19 vaccine. TCRdb's table, derived via immunoSEQ multiplex PCR, lists solely in-frame clones and lacks some. The table lists under 100,000 clones, about 86% of them singletons. This specimen consisted of peripheral blood, obtained on day 0 of AZD1222 vaccination. The receptors come from an adult in good health. Both conserved end residues are part of each CDR3. Each record gives: V gene, clone size, J gene, D gene, CDR3 DNA, CDR3 protein. The D gene is left open where the match is weak. Clone size is not always given. Where it is, it says once, few, many or a class for expanded clones.

>TRBV19|.|TRBJ1-5|TRBD1
TGTGCCGGCTCCGGGACAGGAGGAGGTCAGCCCCAGCATTTT
CAGSGTGGGQPQHF
>TRBV6-1|.|TRBJ1-5|TRBD1
TGTGCCAGCAGTGAAGTGGGGGGACAGATCAATCAGCCCCAGCATTTT
CASSEVGGQINQPQHF
>TRBV11-2|many|TRBJ1-1|TRBD1
TGTGCCAGCAGCTTCACAGGGGGAACGAACACTGAAGCTTTCTTT
CASSFTGGTNTEAFF
>TRBV5-1|.|TRBJ1-2|.
TGCGCCAGCAGCCGGGAAACACCTAACTATGGCTACACCTTC
CASSRETPNYGYTF
>TRBV7-9|.|TRBJ2-7|.
TGTGCCAGCAGCCCCACTCGGATCTACGAGCAGTACTTC
CASSPTRIYEQYF
>TRBV2|once|TRBJ1-2|TRBD1
TGTGCCAGCAGGGGGGGACAGAGCCCAGCTAACTATGGCTACACCTTC
CASRGGQSPANYGYTF
>TRBV12-3/TRBV12-4|few|TRBJ2-2|.
TGTGCCAGCACCTTTTTGGGAACCGGGGAGCTGTTTTTT
CASTFLGTGELFF
>TRBV28|.|TRBJ1-1|.
TGTGCCAGCAAGGGAAACACTGAAGCTTTCTTT
CASKGNTEAFF
>TRBV10-3|.|TRBJ2-5|TRBD1
TGTGCCATCAGTGAGGACAGGGGAGGATTTGAGACCCAGTACTTC
CAISEDRGGFETQYF
>TRBV19|.|TRBJ2-2|TRBD1
TGTGCCAGTAGTAGGTACGGGACAGAGACCGGGGAGCTGTTTTTT
CASSRYGTETGELFF
>TRBV23-1|.|TRBJ1-5|.
TGCGCCAATAACGCCCAGCCCCAGCATTTT
CANNAQPQHF
>TRBV5-1|.|TRBJ1-1|TRBD1
TGCGCCAGCAGCTTGGCCCAGGGGGCTACTGAAGCTTTCTTT
CASSLAQGATEAFF
>TRBV19|.|TRBJ2-1|TRBD2
TGTGCCAGTAGAGTAGCGGGAGTTTCCTACAATGAGCAGTTCTTC
CASRVAGVSYNEQFF
>TRBV18|.|TRBJ2-1|.
TGTGCCAGCTCACTGCCCCTCGATGGGCCCGGTGAGCAGTTCTTC
CASSLPLDGPGEQFF
>TRBV18|once|TRBJ2-5|.
TGTGCCAGCTCACCACCGGGAACTTACCAAGAGACCCAGTACTTC
CASSPPGTYQETQYF
>TRBV6-5|.|TRBJ2-7|.
TGTGCCAGCAGAGCCGGTTTAGGGAGCTCCTACGAGCAGTACTTC
CASRAGLGSSYEQYF
>TRBV6-2/TRBV6-3|.|TRBJ2-3|TRBD2
TGTGCCAGCAGTCCGGGACTAAGCACAGATACGCAGTATTTT
CASSPGLSTDTQYF
>TRBV9|.|TRBJ1-1|.
TGTGCCAGCAGCGTAGATTTCCGGGGAGGGGGTCAGACTGAAGCTTTCTTT
CASSVDFRGGGQTEAFF
>TRBV30|.|TRBJ2-1|.
TGTGCCTGGAAGACGGGGAGGCATGAGCAGTTCTTC
CAWKTGRHEQFF
>TRBV28|.|TRBJ1-3|TRBD1
TGTGCCAGCAGTCAATGGACAGGGGTTGGAAACACCATATATTTT
CASSQWTGVGNTIYF
>TRBV28|.|TRBJ1-1|.
TGTGCCAGCAGTTTATATAGCAGCACGGGGACTGAAGCTTTCTTT
CASSLYSSTGTEAFF
>TRBV7-3|.|TRBJ1-6|.
TGTGCCAGCAGCTTTCAGCCCACTTCACCCCTCCACTTT
CASSFQPTSPLHF
>TRBV21-1|.|TRBJ1-3|.
.
CASSKVRLWGTGTSSSGNTIYF
>TRBV29-1|.|TRBJ2-3|.
TGCAGCGTTGAAACCCAAGCGGAGACTACGCAGTATTTT
CSVETQAETTQYF
>TRBV6-5|.|TRBJ1-2|TRBD1
TGTGCCAGCAGTCTACAGGGGGCAGACTATGGCTACACCTTC
CASSLQGADYGYTF
>TRBV30|.|TRBJ1-2|.
TGTGCCTGGAATAAGGCCGGGGGCTATGGCTACACCTTC
CAWNKAGGYGYTF
>TRBV3-1/TRBV3-2|.|TRBJ2-7|.
TGTGCCAGCAGCCAAGTAACTAGCTCCTACGAGCAGTACTTC
CASSQVTSSYEQYF
>TRBV18|.|TRBJ2-3|.
TGTGCCAGCTCAACCTTCACAGATACGCAGTATTTT
CASSTFTDTQYF
>TRBV7-8|.|TRBJ2-4|.
TGTGCCAGCAGCACGCTTCCCGGGCCTCTGGGGGGTAGCATTCAGTACTTC
CASSTLPGPLGGSIQYF
>TRBV5-6|.|TRBJ2-7|TRBD2
TGTGCCAGCAGCGGGGGTAGTAGCGGGAACTACGAGCAGTACTTC
CASSGGSSGNYEQYF
>TRBV21-1|.|TRBJ2-5|.
TGTGCCAGCCACCCAGGTGGTGAAGCGGGAGATTCCCCAGAGACCCAGTACTTC
CASHPGGEAGDSPETQYF
>TRBV7-9|.|TRBJ2-3|.
TGTGCCAGCAGCTTAGAAGGGGATCCGGGCACAGATACGCAGTATTTT
CASSLEGDPGTDTQYF
>TRBV21-1|.|TRBJ2-4|.
TGTGCCAGCAGCGTGGGACTAGCGGGAGGAGAAAACATTCAGTACTTC
CASSVGLAGGENIQYF
>TRBV5-4|once|TRBJ1-2|.
TGTGCCAGCAGCTTGGCCGGAGCTGGTGGCTACACCTTC
CASSLAGAGGYTF
>TRBV13|.|TRBJ2-6|.
TGTGCCAGCAGCTCCCAAACCCGCTCTGGGGCCAACGTCCTGACTTTC
CASSSQTRSGANVLTF
>TRBV18|.|TRBJ2-2|.
TGTGCCAGCTCACCACCGCGCACCGGGGAGCTGTTTTTT
CASSPPRTGELFF
>TRBV5-8|.|TRBJ2-7|TRBD2
TGTGCCAGCAGCCCGGGACTAGACTTTCGCGACGAGCAGTACTTC
CASSPGLDFRDEQYF
>TRBV5-1|.|TRBJ1-5|.
TGCGCCAGCAGCTTGAACGGGGACGGCAATCAGCCCCAGCATTTT
CASSLNGDGNQPQHF
>TRBV18|.|TRBJ2-7|.
TGTGCCAGCTCACTTTCAGACGGCTCCTACGAGCAGTACTTC
CASSLSDGSYEQYF
>TRBV11-2|.|TRBJ2-7|.
TGTGCCAGCAGCGCGCAGGGGCAGCCCTCCCTCGAGCAGTACTTC
CASSAQGQPSLEQYF
>TRBV2|.|TRBJ1-2|.
TGTGCCAGCAGTGAGCCGGGGGAAAATAAGGATGGCTACACCTTC
CASSEPGENKDGYTF
>TRBV15|.|TRBJ1-2|TRBD1
TGTGCCACCAGCAGGGACAGGGAGGGTAACTATGGCTACACCTTC
CATSRDREGNYGYTF
>TRBV7-9|.|TRBJ2-1|.
TGTGCCAGCAGCCCCCTTAGGCTTTCAAATGAGCAGTTCTTC
CASSPLRLSNEQFF